This is a list of T cell receptor beta chains from one sample in a study of blood T cell repertoires in COVID-19. The data were produced by immunoSEQ multiplex PCR, yet TCRdb's version contains in-frame clones alone and is incomplete. This sample has tens of thousands of clones, with 92% found just once. The sequencing sample was made of peripheral blood. The origin of the receptors is a man over 45 with active COVID-19. The conserved cysteine and the conserved F or W are not part of the CDR3 here. Rows give clone size only sometimes, using once, few, many, or a class for an expanded clone.

>.|TRBV7-9|TRBJ2-3
ASSLRLAGRTDTQY
>.|TRBV4-2|TRBJ2-6
ASSQGDQGSGANVLT
>once|TRBV19|TRBJ2-1
ASSIALDRENYNEQF
>.|TRBV5-6|TRBJ1-2
ASHRTGNYGYT
>.|TRBV3-1/TRBV3-2|TRBJ2-2
ASSHRDSGTGELF
>.|TRBV6-1|TRBJ1-3
ASSEEGGGSGNTIY
>.|TRBV5-1|TRBJ1-1
ASSLRGGEIGNTEAF
>once|TRBV10-3|TRBJ1-2
AISESGQDSGYT
>.|TRBV19|TRBJ2-5
ASSMTSRETQY
>.|TRBV6-1|TRBJ1-2
ASSEDRGLDGYT
>.|TRBV6-8|TRBJ1-2
ASSYHGVGYT
>few|TRBV3-1/TRBV3-2|TRBJ1-1
ASSQGQRAF
>.|TRBV10-1|TRBJ2-3
ASSEQGGATDTQY
>.|TRBV5-1|TRBJ2-7
ASSLADNRVYEQY
>.|TRBV3-1/TRBV3-2|TRBJ1-1
ASSQEGYQGETF
>.|TRBV10-3|TRBJ1-2
AISTGTNYGYT
>once|TRBV18|TRBJ2-3
ASSRDRDDTQY
>.|TRBV12-5|TRBJ1-2
ANGIYGYT
>.|TRBV13|TRBJ1-1
ASSLDRNTEAF
>.|TRBV27|TRBJ1-1
ASSLAGAGNTEAF
>.|TRBV6-4|TRBJ1-6
ASSEGGGNSPLH
>.|TRBV4-1|TRBJ2-7
ASSQDAVPHEQY
>.|TRBV20-1|TRBJ2-3
SASRTNTDTQY
>.|TRBV6-5|TRBJ2-1
ASTPGTGYNEQF
>.|TRBV2|TRBJ2-5
ASTATVQETQY
>.|TRBV7-9|TRBJ1-6
ASREETGSYNSPLH
>.|TRBV7-9|TRBJ2-3
ASSLELTDTQY
>.|TRBV18|TRBJ2-5
ASSPGGQETQY
>.|TRBV11-2|TRBJ2-1
ASSAGTSGGAIAYNEQF
>.|TRBV28|TRBJ1-5
ASSFGTQPQH
>.|TRBV11-2|TRBJ2-7
ASSLGRVTYEQY
>.|TRBV18|TRBJ2-7
ASSDRASYEQY
>.|TRBV23-1|TRBJ1-4
ASSRDRPSPNEKLF
>.|TRBV3-1/TRBV3-2|TRBJ1-2
ASSQDLNRGYT
>.|TRBV27|TRBJ2-1
ASSSSGGYNEQF
>.|TRBV28|TRBJ2-7
ASSFESNEQY
>.|TRBV11-2|TRBJ1-1
ASSLTGDRGTEAF
>once|TRBV27|TRBJ1-2
ASSLNQGRDGYT
>few|TRBV7-2|TRBJ2-7
ASSLARGYEQY
>.|TRBV19|TRBJ2-7
ASSPPGQGVYEQY